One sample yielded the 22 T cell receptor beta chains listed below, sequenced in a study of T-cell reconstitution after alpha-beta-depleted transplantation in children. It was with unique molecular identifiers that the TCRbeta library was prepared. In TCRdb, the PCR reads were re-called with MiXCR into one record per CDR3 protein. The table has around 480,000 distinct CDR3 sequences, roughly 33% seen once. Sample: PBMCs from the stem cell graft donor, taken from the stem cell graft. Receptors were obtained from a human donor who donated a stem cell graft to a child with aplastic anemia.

The CDR3 is CASSETGRHTEAFF. CDR3 DNA: TGTGCCAGCAGTGAAACGGGGAGGCACACTGAAGCTTTCTTT. The chain links TRBV25-1 to TRBJ1-1, with D hard to call. The CDR3 has 14 residues. The V gene lost 2 bases and the J gene lost 3 bases, with 10 bases spanning the gap. Per the germline V gene, CDR1 is MGHDK and CDR2 is SYGVNS.

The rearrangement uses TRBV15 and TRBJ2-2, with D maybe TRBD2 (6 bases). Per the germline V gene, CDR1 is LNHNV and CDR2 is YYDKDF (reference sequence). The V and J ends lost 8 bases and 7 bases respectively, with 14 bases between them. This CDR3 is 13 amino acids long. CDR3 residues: CATRRGFDGELFF. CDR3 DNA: TGTGCCACCCGACGGGGGTTTGACGGGGAGCTGTTTTTT.

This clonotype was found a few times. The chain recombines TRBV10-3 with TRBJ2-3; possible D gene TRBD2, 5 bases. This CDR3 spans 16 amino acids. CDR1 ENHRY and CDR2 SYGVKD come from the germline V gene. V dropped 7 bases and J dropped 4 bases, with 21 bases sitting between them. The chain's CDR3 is CAIKLEDSPGADTQYF. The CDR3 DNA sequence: TGTGCCATCAAGTTAGAGGACTCACCCGGGGCAGATACGCAGTATTTT.

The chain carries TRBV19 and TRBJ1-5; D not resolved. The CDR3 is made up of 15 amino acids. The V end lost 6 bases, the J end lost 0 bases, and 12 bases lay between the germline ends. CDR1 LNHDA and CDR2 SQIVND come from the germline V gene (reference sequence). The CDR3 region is CASRDGTYSNQPQHF. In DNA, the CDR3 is TGTGCCAGTAGGGACGGAACTTATAGCAATCAGCCCCAGCATTTT. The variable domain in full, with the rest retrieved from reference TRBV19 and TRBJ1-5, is DGGITQSPKYLFRKEGQNVTLSCEQNLNHDAMYWYRQDPGQGLRLIYYSQIVNDFQKGDIAEGYSVSREKKESFPLTVTSAQKNPTAFYLCASRDGTYSNQPQHFGDGTRLSIL.

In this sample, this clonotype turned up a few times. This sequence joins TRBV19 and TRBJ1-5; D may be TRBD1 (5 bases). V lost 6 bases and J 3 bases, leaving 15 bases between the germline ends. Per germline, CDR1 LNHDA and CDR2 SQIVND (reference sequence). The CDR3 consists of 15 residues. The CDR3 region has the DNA TGTGCCAGTAGCGGGGGTTATAGGGCCAATCAGCCCCAGCATTTT. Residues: CASSGGYRANQPQHF.

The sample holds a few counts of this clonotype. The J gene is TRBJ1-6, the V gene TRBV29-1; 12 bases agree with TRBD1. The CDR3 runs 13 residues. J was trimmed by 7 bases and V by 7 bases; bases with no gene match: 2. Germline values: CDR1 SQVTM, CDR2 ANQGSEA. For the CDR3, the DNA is TGCAGCGCCGGGACAGGGGGCAATTCACCCCTCCACTTT. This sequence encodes CSAGTGGNSPLHF.

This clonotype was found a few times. This chain's CDR3 is CASSLGGRGHEQFF. CDR3 nucleotides: TGTGCCAGCAGTTTGGGTGGAAGGGGCCATGAGCAGTTCTTC. The V and J genes are TRBV12-3 or TRBV12-4 and TRBJ2-1; D is perhaps TRBD1 (5 bases). The CDR3 is 14 amino acids. Trimming removed 3 bases from V and 8 bases from J, with 14 bases in between.

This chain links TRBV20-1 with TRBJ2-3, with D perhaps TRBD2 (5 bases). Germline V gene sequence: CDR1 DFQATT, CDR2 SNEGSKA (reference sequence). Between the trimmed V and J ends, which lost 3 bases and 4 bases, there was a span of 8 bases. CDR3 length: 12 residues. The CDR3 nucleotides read TGCAGTGCTAGCCAGGAGGCAGATACGCAGTATTTT. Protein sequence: CSASQEADTQYF.

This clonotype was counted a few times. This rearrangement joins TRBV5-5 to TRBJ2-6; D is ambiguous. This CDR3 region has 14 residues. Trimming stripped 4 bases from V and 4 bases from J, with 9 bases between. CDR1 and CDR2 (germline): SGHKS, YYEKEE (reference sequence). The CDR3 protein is CASSDIPGANVLTF. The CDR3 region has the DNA TGTGCCAGCAGCGACATTCCCGGGGCCAACGTCCTGACTTTC.

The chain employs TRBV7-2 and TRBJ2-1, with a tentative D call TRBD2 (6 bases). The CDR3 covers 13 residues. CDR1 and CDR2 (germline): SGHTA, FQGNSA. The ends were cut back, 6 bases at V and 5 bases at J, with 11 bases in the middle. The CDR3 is CASRPGEDNEQFF. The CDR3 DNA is TGTGCCAGCAGGCCCGGGGAGGACAATGAGCAGTTCTTC.

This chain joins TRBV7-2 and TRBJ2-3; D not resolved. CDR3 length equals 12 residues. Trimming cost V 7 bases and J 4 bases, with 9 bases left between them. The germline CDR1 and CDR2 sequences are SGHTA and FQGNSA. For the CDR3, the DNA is TGTGCCAGCACCTATGGGGCAGATACGCAGTATTTT. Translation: CASTYGADTQYF.

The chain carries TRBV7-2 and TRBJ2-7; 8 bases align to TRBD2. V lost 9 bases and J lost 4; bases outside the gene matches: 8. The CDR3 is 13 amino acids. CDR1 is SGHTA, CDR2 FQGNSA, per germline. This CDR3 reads CARFNQREYEQYF. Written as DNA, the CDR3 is TGTGCCAGGTTTAACCAGCGGGAGTACGAGCAGTACTTC.

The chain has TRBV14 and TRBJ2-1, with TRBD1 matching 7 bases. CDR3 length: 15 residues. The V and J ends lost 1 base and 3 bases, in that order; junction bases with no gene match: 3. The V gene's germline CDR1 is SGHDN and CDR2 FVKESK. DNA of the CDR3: TGTGCCAGCAGCCAAGGTCGGGACAGCTACAATGAGCAGTTCTTC. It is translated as CASSQGRDSYNEQFF.

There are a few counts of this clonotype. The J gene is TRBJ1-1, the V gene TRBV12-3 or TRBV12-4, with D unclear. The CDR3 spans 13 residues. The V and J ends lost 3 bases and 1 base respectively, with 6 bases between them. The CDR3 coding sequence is TGTGCCAGCAGTTTTGCGGCGAACACTGAAGCTTTCTTT. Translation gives CASSFAANTEAFF.

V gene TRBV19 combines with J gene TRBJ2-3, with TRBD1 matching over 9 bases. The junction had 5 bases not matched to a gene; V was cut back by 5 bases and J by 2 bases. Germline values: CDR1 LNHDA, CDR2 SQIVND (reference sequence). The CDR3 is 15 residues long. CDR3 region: CASSSGTGFTDTQYF. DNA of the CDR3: TGTGCCAGTAGTTCCGGGACAGGGTTCACAGATACGCAGTATTTT. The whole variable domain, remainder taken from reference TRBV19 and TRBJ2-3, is DGGITQSPKYLFRKEGQNVTLSCEQNLNHDAMYWYRQDPGQGLRLIYYSQIVNDFQKGDIAEGYSVSREKKESFPLTVTSAQKNPTAFYLCASSSGTGFTDTQYFGPGTRLTVL.

CDR3 nucleotides: TGTGCCAGCAGTCTGCGACAATCGAACACTGAAGCTTTCTTT. It specifies CASSLRQSNTEAFF. The chain is built from TRBV12-3 or TRBV12-4 and TRBJ1-1, with unresolved D. The CDR3 has 14 residues. The V gene lost 5 bases and the J gene lost 1 base, with 11 bases spanning the gap.

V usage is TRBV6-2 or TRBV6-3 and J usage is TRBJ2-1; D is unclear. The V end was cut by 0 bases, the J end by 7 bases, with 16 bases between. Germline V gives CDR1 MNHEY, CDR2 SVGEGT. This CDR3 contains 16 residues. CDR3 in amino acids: CASSYSRAGYGNEQFF. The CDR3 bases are TGTGCCAGCAGTTACTCTAGGGCAGGCTACGGGAATGAGCAGTTCTTC.

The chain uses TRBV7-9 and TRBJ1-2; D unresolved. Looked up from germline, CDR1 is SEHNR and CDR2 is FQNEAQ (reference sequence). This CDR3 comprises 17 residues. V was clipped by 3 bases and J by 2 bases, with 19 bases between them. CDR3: CASSFGDGREDNYGYTF. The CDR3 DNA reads TGTGCCAGCAGCTTTGGTGATGGAAGGGAAGACAACTATGGCTACACCTTC.

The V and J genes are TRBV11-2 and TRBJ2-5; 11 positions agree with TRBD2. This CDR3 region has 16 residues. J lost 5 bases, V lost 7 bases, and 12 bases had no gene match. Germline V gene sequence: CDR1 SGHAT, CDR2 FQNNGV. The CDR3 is CASTLSGRAGGETQYF. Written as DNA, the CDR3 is TGTGCCAGCACCCTTAGCGGGAGGGCCGGAGGGGAGACCCAGTACTTC.

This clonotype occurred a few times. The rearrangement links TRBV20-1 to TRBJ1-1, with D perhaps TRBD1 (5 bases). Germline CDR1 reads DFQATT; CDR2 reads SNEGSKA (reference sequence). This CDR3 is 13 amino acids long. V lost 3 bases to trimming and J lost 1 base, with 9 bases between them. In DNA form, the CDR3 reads TGCAGTGCTAGTTGGGGGGGGAACACTGAAGCTTTCTTT. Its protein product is CSASWGGNTEAFF.

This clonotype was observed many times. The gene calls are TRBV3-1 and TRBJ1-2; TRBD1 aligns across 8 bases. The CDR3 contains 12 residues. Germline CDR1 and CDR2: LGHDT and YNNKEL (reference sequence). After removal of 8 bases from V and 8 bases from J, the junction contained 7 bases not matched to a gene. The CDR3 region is CASSLDRGGYTF. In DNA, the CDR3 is TGTGCCAGCTCACTTGACAGGGGAGGCTACACCTTC.

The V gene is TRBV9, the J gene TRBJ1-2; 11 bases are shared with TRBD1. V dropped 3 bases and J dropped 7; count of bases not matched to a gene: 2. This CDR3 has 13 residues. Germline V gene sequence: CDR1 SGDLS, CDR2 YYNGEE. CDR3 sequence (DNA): TGTGCCAGCAGCGCCGGGACAGGGGGTGGCTACACCTTC. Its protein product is CASSAGTGGGYTF.